A selection of T cell receptor beta chains follows, all from one sample in a study of tumor and adjacent non-tumor tissue in lung cancer. From the multiplex PCR reads, TCRdb called clonotypes with MiXCR, one entry per CDR3 protein. Among 90,000 to 130,000 distinct CDR3 sequences listed, over 75% were seen once. The material sequenced was lung tumor tissue. The receptors stem from a man in his 70s with non-small cell lung cancer. CDR3s include the opening cysteine and the closing phenylalanine or tryptophan. Only some rows state a clone size, as once, few, many or a class for expanded clones.

v_gene	len	abundance	j_gene	CDR3aa
TRBV10-2	15	NA	TRBJ2-1	CTSRSSGPSSHEQFF
TRBV6-1	13	NA	TRBJ1-4	CASSGQANEKLFF
TRBV11-3	14	NA	TRBJ1-4	CVSSRTVSDEKLFF
TRBV6-1	15	NA	TRBJ1-4	CASSVSTRANERLFF
TRBV29-1	12	NA	TRBJ2-7	CSTWGTKPEQDF
TRBV5-1	15	NA	TRBJ2-5	CASREQNGTSQTHYF
TRBV4-2	16	NA	TRBJ2-1	CASSKDGLAGGKEQFF
TRBV4-3	17	NA	TRBJ2-1	CASSQYAAGAEYNEQFF
TRBV4-3	14	NA	TRBJ2-4	CASIQTGAKNIEYF
TRBV20-1	14	NA	TRBJ1-5	CSAQMPRGNQPQHF
TRBV5-4	18	NA	TRBJ2-2	CASSPPGQGLMNTGEFFF
TRBV20-1	15	NA	TRBJ2-4	CSAKRQILAKNTQYF
TRBV28	12	NA	TRBJ2-7	CASRTGNNEQYF
TRBV6-5	15	once	TRBJ2-1	CASSILDPSYNEQFF
TRBV5-4	16	once	TRBJ2-4	CASSFDPGPAKNIQYF
TRBV6-6	17	NA	TRBJ2-3	CVCSYQGAGEGTDTQYF
TRBV4-3	16	NA	TRBJ2-5	CASSRAGGLGQETQYF
TRBV6-6	14	NA	TRBJ1-5	CANSYGGRAQSQHF
TRBV12-5	18	NA	NA	CASGLVRSGGSGPYEQFF
TRBV29-1	17	once	TRBJ1-2	CSVEEYVQDHTNYDYAF
TRBV5-5	14	few	TRBJ1-1	CAGSVDPQRTEAFF
TRBV29-1	18	NA	TRBJ2-5	CSVEFYWTSGGKRETKYF
TRBV4-2	14	NA	TRBJ1-2	CASNQAGRGYGYAF
TRBV6-1	15	NA	TRBJ1-5	CASSADRGHDQSQQF
TRBV6-6	15	many	TRBJ1-5	CASSITGGFNQPQHF
TRBV29-1	11	once	TRBJ1-2	CSVGYGYRYTF
TRBV4-2	16	once	TRBJ2-1	CAGSQDPGLAVGEQFF
TRBV6-2/TRBV6-3	14	NA	TRBJ1-5	CASSPTNGNQPQHF
TRBV11-3	15	NA	TRBJ2-7	CVRSLDGGTSYEQYF
TRBV29-1	14	once	TRBJ2-2	CSSDVAGGIEELFF
TRBV11-2	16	NA	TRBJ2-1	CARSLGFGGTYNEQFF
TRBV6-1	12	NA	TRBJ2-5	CASNDQREAQYF
TRBV30	12	NA	TRBJ1-1	CAWSRESGEALF
TRBV20-1	15	NA	TRBJ2-7	CSAPGGDGDPHEQYF
TRBV29-1	13	NA	TRBJ2-5	CSVSDRLHETQYF
TRBV29-1	13	NA	TRBJ2-3	CSVDRLAGLTQYF
TRBV20-1	14	NA	TRBJ1-3	CSDRVAGRGNTIYF
TRBV19	13	NA	TRBJ1-2	CVSSRRDRVGYTF
TRBV6-5	15	NA	TRBJ1-6	CASSYGNLGHPPLHF
TRBV11-2	14	NA	TRBJ1-6	CASSMTGGQSPIHF
TRBV10-1	14	NA	TRBJ2-1	CASSPLRGCSEQFF
TRBV20-1	14	NA	TRBJ2-3	CSATGTGVFETQYF
TRBV10-3	14	NA	TRBJ1-1	CAISDDRATAKAFF